The rows below give T cell receptor beta chains drawn from one sample of a study of early T cells in non-severe SARS-CoV-2 infection. TCRdb itself ran the 5' RACE reads through MiXCR, one entry per CDR3 protein. The repertoire has over 45,000 distinct CDR3 sequences, around 6% of them found once; the top ten carry 4.5%. Sequencing used whole blood. Receptors were obtained from an adult who was a healthcare worker with PCR-confirmed SARS-CoV-2 infection or an uninfected control (not recorded which). The CDR3 runs from the conserved cysteine through the conserved F or W. Each record gives: clone size, D gene, V gene, J gene, CDR3 DNA, CDR3 protein. The D gene is left open where the match is weak. Size is stated for part of the rows, as once, few or many counts, or as a class when the clone is expanded.

few,TRBD1,TRBV7-2,TRBJ2-1,TGTGCCAGCAGCCCAACCATCGGGGGAGGGACAGGGGAGTTCTTC,CASSPTIGGGTGEFF
many,-,TRBV9,TRBJ2-7,TGTGCCAGCAGCCTCGCAGGGGCGATTGATGGCGAGCAGTACTTC,CASSLAGAIDGEQYF
many,-,TRBV6-5,TRBJ1-1,TGTGCCAGCGGCGAATCAGGACGGAAAAGTGAAGCTTTCTTT,CASGESGRKSEAFF
-,-,TRBV6-6,TRBJ2-7,TGTGCCAGCAGTTACAGATCCGGGACGGCAAACTACGAGCAGTACTTC,CASSYRSGTANYEQYF
many,-,TRBV5-1,TRBJ1-5,TGCGCCAGCAGTCCTGGGGGGGCAGGAAGCAATCAGCCCCAGCATTTT,CASSPGGAGSNQPQHF
many,TRBD2,TRBV5-4,TRBJ2-1,TGTGCCAGCAGCTCTCTAGGGCTAGCGGGGGCCCAGTCAAATGAGCAGTTCTTC,CASSSLGLAGAQSNEQFF
many,-,TRBV12-3/TRBV12-4,TRBJ1-1,TGTGCCAGCAGTTTGGGCAGGGTGAACACTGAAGCTTTCTTT,CASSLGRVNTEAFF
many,TRBD2,TRBV6-1,TRBJ2-3,TGTGCCAGCAGTGAAGGACCAGCGGGAGGGGTAGATACGCAGTATTTT,CASSEGPAGGVDTQYF
many,TRBD2,TRBV5-1,TRBJ2-7,TGCGCCAGCAGCTTCGGACTAGCGGGGATAAGCTCCTACGAGCAGTACTTC,CASSFGLAGISSYEQYF
-,TRBD1,TRBV18,TRBJ2-1,TGTGCCAGCTCACCACCGGGACAGGGTGACAATGAGCAGTTCTTC,CASSPPGQGDNEQFF
few,TRBD1,TRBV20-1,TRBJ2-7,TGCAGTGCTTTTTTGGGACAGGGTACCTACGAGCAGTACTTC,CSAFLGQGTYEQYF
many,TRBD1,TRBV7-9,TRBJ2-7,TGTGCCAGCAGCCCCTGGACAGGAACCTACGAGCAGTACTTC,CASSPWTGTYEQYF
few,TRBD2,TRBV7-9,TRBJ2-3,TGTGCCAGCAGCCGACTAGCGGGAGCCTTTTCGCAGTATTTT,CASSRLAGAFSQYF
many,TRBD1,TRBV12-3/TRBV12-4,TRBJ2-7,TGTGCCAGCAGTTTTACAGGGGGCGAGCAGTACTTC,CASSFTGGEQYF
few,TRBD1,TRBV20-1,TRBJ1-6,TGCAGTGCTAGAGGAGACAGGGCCCAGGACTCACCCCTCCACTTT,CSARGDRAQDSPLHF
many,-,TRBV12-3/TRBV12-4,TRBJ1-1,TGTGCCAGCCCGTCGGGTACTGAAGCTTTCTTT,CASPSGTEAFF
many,-,TRBV4-1,TRBJ1-6,TGCGCCAGCAGCCCGGGGACTAGCTCCTATAATTCACCCCTCCACTTT,CASSPGTSSYNSPLHF
many,-,TRBV2,TRBJ2-5,TGTGCCAGTTTATCGCGGGCAGAAGAGACCCAGTACTTC,CASLSRAEETQYF